The 28 T cell receptor beta chains below come from one sample, sequenced in a study of T cells in Graves' hyperthyroidism and ophthalmopathy. Amplified TCR beta CDR3 regions derived from RNA transcripts. HTBI primers were the set used in a first-round RT-PCR of the TCR CDR3. TCRdb passed the multiplex PCR reads through MiXCR, listing each CDR3 protein once. The table includes hundreds of thousands of distinct CDR3 sequences, more than 15% detected once. Sequencing was done on a sample of blood. Receptor source: a woman between 55 and 75 years old with Graves' ophthalmopathy.

This clonotype was observed a handful of times. The rearrangement links TRBV4-3 to TRBJ2-2, with a tentative D call TRBD2 (6 bases). Germline CDR1 and CDR2: LGHNA and YSLEER. V was shortened by 4 bases and J by 2 bases, with 14 bases between the two germline ends. This CDR3 contains 16 residues. In DNA, the CDR3 is TGCGCCAGCAGCCCAGGGAGGAGCCCTAACACCGGGGAGCTGTTTTTT. It is translated as CASSPGRSPNTGELFF.

This clonotype showed up many times. The chain carries TRBV5-6 and TRBJ2-7; the D gene could be TRBD1 or TRBD2 (6 bases each). The CDR3 contains 15 residues. CDR1 and CDR2 (germline): SGHDT, YYEEEE. The V and J ends lost 3 bases and 3 bases respectively, with 16 bases between them. Here the CDR3 reads CASSSGPGGLYEQYF. For the CDR3, the DNA is TGTGCCAGCAGCTCCGGACCCGGGGGCCTCTACGAGCAGTACTTC.

This sequence joins TRBV12-3 or TRBV12-4 and TRBJ2-4; 7 nucleotides agree with TRBD1. V dropped 0 bases and J dropped 10; count of bases not matched to a gene: 18. The CDR3 contains 18 residues. The CDR3 nucleotides are TGTGCCAGCAGTTTAGCCCACGGGACAGAGCCGGATCCCGAAATTCAGTACTTC. It codes for CASSLAHGTEPDPEIQYF.

The chain links TRBV5-1 to TRBJ2-5; 9 bases are a match to TRBD1. The CDR3 sequence is 14 residues long. In germline, CDR1 is SGHRS, CDR2 YFSETQ. Trimming cost V 1 base and J 4 bases; bases outside gene matches: 2. CDR3 region: CASSLTTGGETQYF. The CDR3 bases are TGCGCCAGCAGCTTGACGACAGGGGGAGAGACCCAGTACTTC. Complete variable domain (other parts from reference TRBV5-1 and TRBJ2-5): KAGVTQTPRYLIKTRGQQVTLSCSPISGHRSVSWYQQTPGQGLQFLFEYFSETQRNKGNFPGRFSGRQFSNSRSEMNVSTLELGDSALYLCASSLTTGGETQYFGPGTRLLVL.

This clonotype was seen repeatedly, ten times or more. V gene TRBV6-5 combines with J gene TRBJ1-3; D is uncertain. Deletions cut 0 bases from V and 0 bases from J, with 9 bases between. The CDR3 is 16 residues long. Germline V gene lookup returns CDR1 MNHEY and CDR2 SVGAGI. CDR3 region: CASSYSNGNSGNTIYF. The CDR3 coding sequence is TGTGCCAGCAGTTACTCCAACGGGAACTCTGGAAACACCATATATTTT.

This clonotype was observed many times. The chain carries TRBV18 and TRBJ2-4; D is possibly TRBD1 (5 bases). This CDR3 comprises 19 residues. V lost 0 bases and J lost 0, with 18 bases in between. Looked up from germline, CDR1 is KGHSH and CDR2 is LQKENI. The CDR3 DNA reads as TGTGCCAGCTCACCACCGTACAGTCTGACAGACCTAGCCAAAAACATTCAGTACTTC. Its protein product is CASSPPYSLTDLAKNIQYF.

This clonotype was recorded a few times. The V gene is TRBV6-5, the J gene TRBJ2-4; TRBD2 might be the D (6 bases). The germline CDR1 and CDR2 sequences are MNHEY and SVGAGI. V dropped 4 bases and J dropped 5 bases, with 12 bases sitting between them. CDR3 length: 14 residues. In DNA, the CDR3 is TGTGCCAGCAGTTCACGGGAGCCGCAAAACATTCAGTACTTC. Translated, it gives CASSSREPQNIQYF.

The chain uses TRBV18 and TRBJ2-2; 10 bases fit TRBD1. Trimming took 3 bases from V and 1 from J; bases not matched to a gene: 2. In germline, CDR1 is KGHSH, CDR2 LQKENI. The CDR3 has 16 amino acids. The CDR3 nucleotides read TGTGCCAGCTCACCCCGGACAGGGGGGAACACCGGGGAGCTGTTTTTT. Translating it yields CASSPRTGGNTGELFF.

The chain couples TRBV5-1 to TRBJ1-2, with D perhaps matching TRBD1 (5 bases). Trimming shortened V by 4 bases and J by 6 bases, and 19 bases separated the two germline ends. The germline CDR1 and CDR2 sequences are SGHRS and YFSETQ. The CDR3 spans 15 residues. The CDR3 nucleotides read TGCGCCAGCAGCCTCTGGACACCAAGCCAGGATGGCTACACCTTC. Translating it yields CASSLWTPSQDGYTF. Based on the CDR3 plus reference TRBV5-1 and TRBJ1-2, the full variable domain is KAGVTQTPRYLIKTRGQQVTLSCSPISGHRSVSWYQQTPGQGLQFLFEYFSETQRNKGNFPGRFSGRQFSNSRSEMNVSTLELGDSALYLCASSLWTPSQDGYTFGSGTRLTVV.

Ten or more counts support this clonotype. The chain uses TRBV30 and TRBJ2-7, with TRBD1 identical over 8 bases. The CDR3 consists of 13 residues. Germline V lookup: CDR1 GTSNPN, CDR2 SVGIG (reference sequence). Trimming took 3 bases from V and 4 from J; bases not matched to a gene: 5. CDR3 nucleotide sequence: TGTGCCTGGAGAGGACAGGGTCGATACGAGCAGTACTTC. It encodes CAWRGQGRYEQYF.

The rearrangement links TRBV5-1 to TRBJ2-5, with TRBD1 matching over 11 bases. From germline, CDR1 is SGHRS and CDR2 YFSETQ. Losses at the gene ends were 0 bases for V and 4 bases for J; bases not matched to a gene: 5. The CDR3 has 16 residues. CDR3 sequence (DNA): TGCGCCAGCAGCTTGGTGTGGACAGGGGGCGGAGAGACCCAGTACTTC. Its translation: CASSLVWTGGGETQYF.

This clonotype was counted ten times or more. The genes are TRBV11-2 and TRBJ2-7; maybe TRBD1 (6 bases). V lost 0 bases and J 2 bases, leaving 11 bases between the germline ends. The CDR3 spans 15 residues. CDR1 is SGHAT, CDR2 FQNNGV, per germline. The CDR3 nucleotides are TGTGCCAGCAGCTTAGATCACCAGGGGACCTACGAGCAGTACTTC. Amino acid sequence: CASSLDHQGTYEQYF.

The table lists this clonotype with a few counts. The V and J genes are TRBV24-1 and TRBJ1-2; no clear D. This CDR3 is 13 amino acids long. V lost 4 bases and J lost 6, with 11 bases in between. Germline assignment: CDR1 KGHDR and CDR2 SFDVKD. Written as DNA, the CDR3 is TGTGCCACCAGTGACCCCGTCGGGGATGGCTACACCTTC. Its translation is CATSDPVGDGYTF.

This clonotype was detected ten times or more. The rearrangement links TRBV13 to TRBJ1-1; tentative D call: TRBD1 (5 bases). Germline CDR1 and CDR2: PRHDT and FYEKMQ (reference sequence). The CDR3 sequence is 14 residues long. V was shortened by 5 bases and J by 4 bases, with 14 bases between the two germline ends. The CDR3 sequence: CASSPSQVRTEAFF. The CDR3 coding sequence is TGTGCCAGCAGCCCCTCACAGGTACGCACTGAAGCTTTCTTT.

This clonotype was recorded at least ten times. V and J are TRBV20-1 and TRBJ2-1; D possibly corresponds to TRBD1 (5 bases). V lost 6 bases to trimming and J lost 5 bases, with 14 bases between them. Germline values: CDR1 DFQATT, CDR2 SNEGSKA (reference sequence). This CDR3 region has 13 residues. The CDR3 here is CSAPGAGNNEQFF. The CDR3 DNA follows: TGCAGTGCCCCGGGCGCAGGGAACAATGAGCAGTTCTTC.

This clonotype was counted many times. The chain uses TRBV28 and TRBJ2-3; TRBD1 matches 7 bases. The CDR3 loop spans 15 amino acids. The trim removed 2 bases at V and 4 bases at J, leaving 6 bases unmatched. Germline CDR1 MDHEN, CDR2 SYDVKM. CDR3 loop: CASSLRAGGADTQYF. The CDR3, as DNA: TGTGCCAGCAGTTTACGAGCAGGGGGAGCAGATACGCAGTATTTT.

Turning to this clonotype: A much larger clone differs by one base, so this may be a read error. The J gene is TRBJ1-3, the V gene TRBV28; TRBD1 might be the D (5 bases). The CDR3 runs to 15 residues. The germline V gene encodes CDR1 MDHEN and CDR2 SYDVKM. In DNA form, the CDR3 reads TGTGCCAGCAGTTTAGGGGGAATTCATGGAAACGCCATATATTTT. Residues: CASSLGGIHGNAIYF.

The chain recombines TRBV7-2 with TRBJ2-7, with 7 bases lining up with TRBD1. The junction had 10 bases not matched to a gene; V was cut back by 1 base and J by 1 base. This CDR3 has 17 residues. Per the germline V gene, CDR1 is SGHTA and CDR2 is FQGNSA. CDR3 bases: TGTGCCAGCAGCTTAGATCGGAGGACAGGCACATCCTACGAGCAGTACTTC. This encodes CASSLDRRTGTSYEQYF.

This clonotype occurred many times. V usage is TRBV7-2 and J usage is TRBJ1-6; 8 nucleotides align to TRBD1. The CDR3 is 15 residues long. Germline values: CDR1 SGHTA, CDR2 FQGNSA. The V and J ends lost 1 base and 7 bases, in that order; junction bases with no gene match: 3. CDR3 nucleotide sequence: TGTGCCAGCAGCTTAGTGTCAGGGGGCAATTCACCCCTCCACTTT. It yields the protein CASSLVSGGNSPLHF.

This clonotype has ten or more counts. This chain joins TRBV6-2 or TRBV6-3 and TRBJ1-2, with TRBD1 matching 8 bases. Unmatched junction bases numbered 7, after V lost 0 bases and J lost 4 bases. The CDR3 runs to 16 residues. From germline, CDR1 is MNHEY and CDR2 SVGEGT. The CDR3 is CASSYSGSGQVYGYTF. In DNA form, the CDR3 reads TGTGCCAGCAGTTACTCGGGGTCGGGACAGGTCTATGGCTACACCTTC.

This chain connects TRBV12-5 to TRBJ2-2; D gene unclear. Trimming cost V 0 bases and J 7 bases, with 15 bases left between them. Germline CDR1 LGHNT, CDR2 FRNRAP. CDR3 length: 16 amino acids. In DNA form, the CDR3 reads TGTGCTAGTGGTTTGGTACTATCGGGTTTTGGCGGGGAGCTGTTTTTT. This translates into CASGLVLSGFGGELFF.

In its sample, this clonotype was seen a few times. The rearrangement uses TRBV19 and TRBJ2-7, with a weak D call TRBD2 (5 bases). V lost 5 bases and J lost 0, with 8 bases in between. Germline V gene lookup returns CDR1 LNHDA and CDR2 SQIVND (reference sequence). The CDR3 runs to 13 residues. The CDR3 spells CASSRSGSYEQYF. The CDR3 bases are TGTGCCAGTAGTCGAAGCGGCTCCTACGAGCAGTACTTC.

The V and J genes are TRBV18 and TRBJ1-1; TRBD1 matches 7 bases. The V gene end was trimmed by 3 bases and the J gene end by 0 bases; junction bases not matched to a gene: 4. CDR1 is KGHSH and CDR2 is LQKENI in the germline V gene. The CDR3 runs to 15 residues. In nucleotides, the CDR3 is TGTGCCAGCTCACCCAGGGACAGATTGAACACTGAAGCTTTCTTT. Protein: CASSPRDRLNTEAFF.

The chain links TRBV3-1 to TRBJ1-1, with D perhaps matching TRBD1 (6 bases). CDR1 LGHDT and CDR2 YNNKEL come from the germline V gene (reference sequence). V lost 5 bases and J 0 bases, leaving 10 bases between the germline ends. The CDR3 extends over 14 amino acids. The CDR3, as DNA: TGTGCCAGCAGCTCGGGACACTTGAACACTGAAGCTTTCTTT. This codes for CASSSGHLNTEAFF.

This clonotype was seen many times. The rearrangement joins TRBV7-6 to TRBJ2-7; 8 bases match TRBD1. The germline CDR1 and CDR2 sequences are SGHVS and FNYEAQ. The CDR3 covers 17 residues. J was trimmed by 3 bases and V by 4 bases; bases with no gene match: 14. The CDR3 sequence: CASSSETGQVNLYEQYF. Written as DNA, the CDR3 is TGTGCCAGCAGCTCAGAGACGGGACAGGTGAACCTCTACGAGCAGTACTTC.

This clonotype was recorded at least ten times. This chain connects TRBV11-2 to TRBJ2-5; D may be TRBD2 (5 bases). V gave up 4 bases and J gave up 4 bases, with 10 bases separating them. Germline lookup yields CDR1 SGHAT and CDR2 FQNNGV. This CDR3 comprises 13 residues. As DNA, the CDR3 is TGTGCCAGCAGCTCCGGACTGGGAGAGACCCAGTACTTC. It codes for CASSSGLGETQYF.

This clonotype was counted at least ten times. V usage is TRBV7-9 and J usage is TRBJ2-3; TRBD2 might be the D (5 bases). CDR1 is SEHNR and CDR2 is FQNEAQ in the germline V gene (reference sequence). There are 14 residues in the CDR3. The V gene lost 5 bases and the J gene lost 0 bases, with 9 bases spanning the gap. Here the CDR3 reads CASSKRPSTDTQYF. In DNA, the CDR3 is TGTGCCAGCAGCAAGCGGCCCAGCACAGATACGCAGTATTTT.

At least ten counts were recorded for this clonotype. This chain joins TRBV4-3 and TRBJ2-1; the D is unclear. This CDR3 region has 13 residues. CDR1 and CDR2 from the germline V gene are LGHNA and YSLEER. Trimming took off 2 bases at V and 4 bases at J, with 6 bases between the two ends. DNA of the CDR3: TGCGCCAGCAGCCAAAGGCGGTACAATGAGCAGTTCTTC. It codes for CASSQRRYNEQFF.